This T cell receptor (beta chain) originates from a study of blood T cell repertoires in COVID-19. Study information: Sites in the United States, Italy and Spain provided acute and convalescent COVID-19 samples. PBMCs, B-cell-depleted T cells, or T cells were the source of the cDNA or gDNA that made up the material.

V was shortened by 4 bases and J by 7 bases, with 16 bases between the two germline ends. The CDR3 runs 14 residues. Germline assignment: CDR1 MNHEY and CDR2 SMNVEV (reference sequence). During active infection, Seattle patients enrolled and were then monitored through disease. Under the authors' procedure: Reference gene primer amplification gave nucleated cell count estimates. The protocol was immunoSEQ multiplex PCR, while the TCRdb copy is restricted to in-frame clones and leaves out a portion. V and J calls and clone size are as listed in that table; D and trimming were resolved from the DNA. The profile shows around 310,000 clones, approximately 92% of them singletons.

This chain joins TRBV27 and TRBJ1-1; D is undetermined. This sequence was found in a woman between 25 and 40 years old with COVID-19, enrolled during active disease. The sample was peripheral blood. The CDR3 loop is CASSSLGLPGEAFF. CDR3 coding DNA: TGTGCCAGCAGTTCCCTCGGACTACCTGGTGAAGCTTTCTTT.